Each of the 23 T cell receptor beta chains below was sequenced from the same sample in a study of graft-versus-host responses after intestinal transplantation. The table came from immunoSEQ multiplex PCR; TCRdb's copy has only in-frame clones and leaves some out. The table shows 90,000 to 150,000 clones, with 85% to 95% occurring only once. These receptors are not linked to any known antigen. Sequencing used unstimulated CD8+ T cells sorted from spleen or lymph node cells, obtained before intestinal transplant. These receptors were collected from a human donor who received an intestinal transplant.

The chain carries TRBV7-9 and TRBJ2-7; 8 nucleotides agree with TRBD1. The CDR3 totals 17 residues. Germline V CDR1 and CDR2: SEHNR, FQNEAQ (reference sequence). The V segment lost 5 bases and the J segment 1 base; nucleotides outside the gene matches: 13. CDR3 in DNA: TGTGCCAGCAGCCATAGTCGGCGGGACAGGTCTTCCTACGAGCAGTACTTC. Translation: CASSHSRRDRSSYEQYF.

The chain carries TRBV28 and TRBJ2-7; D is unresolved. This CDR3 region has 11 residues. V was trimmed by 4 bases and J by 5 bases, leaving 6 bases between them. Germline values: CDR1 MDHEN, CDR2 SYDVKM. The CDR3 DNA reads TGTGCCAGCAGTTGGGAACACGAGCAGTACTTC. This codes for CASSWEHEQYF.

J is TRBJ2-5 and V is TRBV5-6, with 7 nucleotides matching TRBD2. The CDR3 runs 13 residues. The germline gives CDR1 SGHDT, CDR2 YYEEEE. The trim removed 4 bases at V and 11 bases at J, leaving 11 bases unmatched. CDR3 bases: TGTGCCAGCAGCCTGGGGACTGCGGGGGAGCAGTACTTC. Translated: CASSLGTAGEQYF.

The chain combines TRBV4-2 with TRBJ2-2, with D perhaps matching TRBD1 (8 bases). Germline V lookup: CDR1 LGHNA, CDR2 YNFKEQ. V was shortened by 0 bases and J by 3 bases, with 23 bases between the two germline ends. There are 20 residues in the CDR3. DNA of the CDR3: TGTGCCAGCAGCCAAGATGTCAGAGGCATTACAGGGGGGGACACCGGGGAGCTGTTTTTT. Protein: CASSQDVRGITGGDTGELFF.

This chain joins TRBV7-8 and TRBJ2-1; unclear D gene. The germline V gene has CDR1 SGHVS and CDR2 FQNEAQ. The CDR3 is 16 residues long. Trimming took off 5 bases at V and 6 bases at J, with 20 bases between the two ends. CDR3 amino acids: CASSPRSSLTPNEQFF. The CDR3, as DNA: TGTGCCAGCAGCCCCCGGAGTTCCCTTACCCCCAATGAGCAGTTCTTC.

This sequence joins TRBV6-5 and TRBJ1-4; D not resolved. Trimming took 0 bases from V and 5 from J, leaving 13 bases between them. CDR1 is MNHEY, CDR2 SVGAGI, per germline. This CDR3 comprises 16 residues. The CDR3 DNA follows: TGTGCCAGCAGTTACTCTCGACACCCGGAAAATGAAAAACTGTTTTTT. Translated, it gives CASSYSRHPENEKLFF.

The genes are TRBV6-5 and TRBJ1-3, with no clear D. CDR1 and CDR2 (germline): MNHEY, SVGAGI. V gave up 9 bases and J gave up 0 bases, with 9 bases separating them. The CDR3 contains 13 residues. This CDR3 is CASYGSSGNTIYF. The CDR3, as DNA: TGTGCCAGTTACGGCAGCTCTGGAAACACCATATATTTT.

The chain employs TRBV14 and TRBJ2-3, with 8 nucleotides matching TRBD2. The J segment lost 2 bases and the V segment lost 4 bases, leaving 11 bases of the junction unmatched. Germline values: CDR1 SGHDN, CDR2 FVKESK. CDR3 length equals 17 residues. CDR3 nucleotides: TGTGCCAGCAGCCCCTCCTGGGCGGGAGGCGTCACAGATACGCAGTATTTT. It yields the protein CASSPSWAGGVTDTQYF.

CDR3 in DNA: TGTGCCAGCACCACCGTCCGCGTATCCTACGAGCAGTACTTC. It codes for CASTTVRVSYEQYF. This rearrangement joins TRBV28 to TRBJ2-7; no firm D call. This CDR3 comprises 14 residues. The V gene lost 7 bases and the J gene lost 1 base, with 14 bases spanning the gap. The germline V gene encodes CDR1 MDHEN and CDR2 SYDVKM. The full variable domain, its missing parts supplied by reference TRBV28 and TRBJ2-7, is DVKVTQSSRYLVKRTGEKVFLECVQDMDHENMFWYRQDPGLGLRLIYFSYDVKMKEKGDIPEGYSVSREKKERFSLILESASTNQTSMYLCASTTVRVSYEQYFGPGTRLTVT.

This clone appeared a single time. The chain is built from TRBV7-6 and TRBJ2-7; perhaps D is TRBD1 or TRBD2 (5 bases each). Germline values: CDR1 SGHVS, CDR2 FNYEAQ. This CDR3 has 16 residues. The V gene lost 7 bases and the J gene lost 4 bases, with 23 bases spanning the gap. CDR3 sequence reads: CASTREPGTVAYEQYF. In nucleotides, the CDR3 is TGTGCCAGCACCAGAGAACCCGGGACGGTGGCATACGAGCAGTACTTC.

This chain uses TRBV4-3 with TRBJ1-5; D remains unclear. The CDR3 consists of 14 residues. The V and J ends lost 0 bases and 7 bases respectively, with 10 bases between them. Germline values: CDR1 LGHNA, CDR2 YSLEER. The CDR3 sequence: CASSQDSAKQPQHF. CDR3 DNA: TGCGCCAGCAGCCAAGATTCTGCAAAACAGCCCCAGCATTTT.

The chain employs TRBV19 and TRBJ2-7; 8 nucleotides align to TRBD1. Germline values: CDR1 LNHDA, CDR2 SQIVND (reference sequence). This CDR3 region has 14 residues. The J segment lost 6 bases and the V segment lost 4 bases, leaving 8 bases of the junction unmatched. DNA for the CDR3: TGTGCCAGTAGTACTAGGACAGGGCCTAGCGAGCAGTACTTC. Its translation: CASSTRTGPSEQYF.

The chain employs TRBV9 and TRBJ1-1; D is unresolved. The CDR3 has 15 residues. Germline CDR1 is SGDLS and CDR2 is YYNGEE. V was cut by 1 base and J by 0 bases, with 10 bases left in between. CDR3 sequence (DNA): TGTGCCAGCAGCGTATCGGACGGGGTGAACACTGAAGCTTTCTTT. Its translation: CASSVSDGVNTEAFF.

The chain carries TRBV28 and TRBJ2-7; perhaps TRBD1 as D (6 bases). Germline assignment: CDR1 MDHEN and CDR2 SYDVKM. The germline V and J ends were trimmed by 3 bases and 3 bases, with 9 bases remaining between them. The CDR3 runs 13 residues. As DNA, the CDR3 is TGTGCCAGCAGTTTTACAGGGCTCTACGAGCAGTACTTC. It codes for CASSFTGLYEQYF.

This chain joins TRBV28 and TRBJ1-2; the D is unclear. The V end was cut by 1 base, the J end by 5 bases, with 14 bases between. The CDR3 is made up of 15 amino acids. Germline values: CDR1 MDHEN, CDR2 SYDVKM. In DNA form, the CDR3 reads TGTGCCAGCAGTTTATATCTCCCAGGATCTTATGGCTACACCTTC. Protein sequence: CASSLYLPGSYGYTF.

V usage is TRBV15 and J usage is TRBJ1-4, with TRBD1 matching 7 bases. There are 16 residues in the CDR3. Germline CDR1 is LNHNV and CDR2 is YYDKDF (reference sequence). The trim removed 4 bases at V and 5 bases at J, leaving 10 bases unmatched. The CDR3 DNA reads TGTGCCACCAGCACTCAGCGACAGGGAGCAAATGAAAAACTGTTTTTT. Encoded protein: CATSTQRQGANEKLFF.

This chain joins TRBV6-5 and TRBJ1-5, with D unresolved. The CDR3 is made up of 14 amino acids. Trimming shortened V by 3 bases and J by 3 bases, and 9 bases separated the two germline ends. Germline loops: CDR1 MNHEY, CDR2 SVGAGI. The CDR3: CASSYDVNNQPQHF. CDR3 coding DNA: TGTGCCAGCAGTTATGATGTAAACAATCAGCCCCAGCATTTT.

The genes are TRBV4-1 and TRBJ2-1, with D hard to call. Germline V gene sequence: CDR1 MGHRA, CDR2 YSYEKL. Trimming removed 1 base from V and 7 bases from J, with 14 bases in between. The CDR3 has 15 amino acids. CDR3 protein: CASSQGRRSGNEQFF. For the CDR3, the DNA is TGCGCCAGCAGCCAAGGGCGAAGGTCCGGGAATGAGCAGTTCTTC.

The J gene is TRBJ2-1, the V gene TRBV28; D not resolved. This CDR3 spans 13 amino acids. V gave up 5 bases and J gave up 0 bases, with 5 bases separating them. Germline CDR1 MDHEN, CDR2 SYDVKM. This chain's CDR3 is CASSPHSYNEQFF. In nucleotides, the CDR3 is TGTGCCAGCAGTCCCCACTCCTACAATGAGCAGTTCTTC.

Here the CDR3 reads CASSVMLQGGPDTQYF. As DNA, the CDR3 is TGTGCCAGCAGCGTAATGCTGCAGGGGGGGCCAGATACGCAGTATTTT. The chain combines TRBV9 with TRBJ2-3; either TRBD1 or TRBD2 may supply D (7 bases each). The germline V gene encodes CDR1 SGDLS and CDR2 YYNGEE. V shed 1 base and J shed 4 bases, with 16 bases lying between them. The CDR3 is made up of 16 amino acids. The complete variable domain, with remaining parts taken from reference TRBV9 and TRBJ2-3, reads DSGVTQTPKHLITATGQRVTLRCSPRSGDLSVYWYQQSLDQGLQFLIQYYNGEERAKGNILERFSAQQFPDLHSELNLSSLELGDSALYFCASSVMLQGGPDTQYFGPGTRLTVL.

The rearrangement joins TRBV28 to TRBJ2-5; 8 nucleotides align to TRBD1. CDR3 length: 17 amino acids. Losses at the gene ends were 3 bases for V and 0 bases for J; bases not matched to a gene: 9. Germline CDR1 reads MDHEN; CDR2 reads SYDVKM. CDR3: CASSFVTRDRYQETQYF. CDR3 sequence (DNA): TGTGCCAGCAGTTTCGTAACCCGGGACAGGTACCAAGAGACCCAGTACTTC.

This chain connects TRBV11-2 to TRBJ2-1; 9 positions agree with TRBD1. This CDR3 has 15 residues. The V gene's germline CDR1 is SGHAT and CDR2 FQNNGV. V shed 2 bases and J 6 bases; nucleotides not matched to a gene: 5. The CDR3 loop is CASSLQQGAGNEQFF. In DNA, the CDR3 is TGTGCCAGCAGCTTACAACAGGGGGCTGGCAATGAGCAGTTCTTC.

This chain links TRBV7-9 with TRBJ2-5, with D perhaps matching TRBD1 (5 bases). Germline V gene lookup returns CDR1 SEHNR and CDR2 FQNEAQ (reference sequence). V was cut by 5 bases and J by 5 bases, with 15 bases left in between. The CDR3 has 14 amino acids. CDR3 DNA sequence: TGTGCCAGCAGCGCACCCCAGGGATGGGAGACCCAGTACTTC. This codes for CASSAPQGWETQYF.